The following is a TCR beta chain sequence with its context. Its antigen is not known. One end of the junction fails to match germline, which may point to a read error. The germline gives CDR1 SGHNT, CDR2 YENEEA. This CDR3 spans 13 amino acids. The sample belongs to a study of radiotherapy plus CTLA-4 blockade in lung cancer. Overall study: Objective responses occurred in around 18% of patients; over 25% had disease control.

Focal radiation was given together with CTLA-4 blockade (ipilimumab) to patients with chemo-refractory metastatic non-small-cell lung cancer. Generated by immunoSEQ multiplex PCR, the TCRdb table keeps only in-frame clones and is missing some. Of 42,000 or so clones listed, 79% are singletons. Study findings and constraints: Interferon-beta and early blood T cell clone dynamics reportedly predicted response best. After radiotherapy and ipilimumab, tumor-derived clones expanded in peripheral blood.

Sequences were derived from peripheral blood, sampled from a patient treated with radiotherapy plus ipilimumab. The sequence was obtained from a human donor with non-small cell lung cancer that progressed on radiotherapy plus ipilimumab. The rearrangement joins TRBV11-3 to TRBJ2-1, with TRBD1 matching over 8 bases. CDR3 in DNA: TGTGCCAGCAGCGCGGGGACAGGCGAGCCGATGATCTTC. This codes for CASSAGTGEPMIF.